This T cell receptor (beta chain) is from a study of glioma-infiltrating T cells. Using RNA template, CDR3s of TCR alpha and beta were amplified with iRepertoire arm-PCR. One entry per CDR3 protein, called by TCRdb with MiXCR from the multiplex PCR reads. The table lists 90,000 or so distinct CDR3 sequences, 35% to 45% of them singletons, with around two fifths in the top ten. This clonotype showed up many times. Its antigen is unidentified. General study findings and limits: Above-expected tissue-blood divergence occurred in all gliomas, most in low-grade ones.

The CDR3 is made up of 14 amino acids. Trimming removed 6 bases from V and 4 bases from J, with 15 bases in between. This chain connects TRBV12-3 or TRBV12-4 to TRBJ2-5, with unresolved D. The source is a human donor with low-grade glioma or glioblastoma, undergoing nonglioma brain surgery, or in good health (not recorded which). Sequencing was carried out using glioma tissue, nonneoplastic brain tissue, or PBMCs (not recorded which). CDR3 nucleotide sequence: TGTGCCAGCAGCCCCGAGGCAGCACTAGAGACCCAGTACTTC. It specifies CASSPEAALETQYF.